This TCR beta chain is drawn from a study of identical twins. Study findings and constraints: The more abundant beta clonotypes in cord blood had fewer insertions, and memory repertoires did not show this. Zero-insertion results could be subject to partial confounding by invariant MAIT and iNKT cells.

Germline loops: CDR1 LGHNA, CDR2 YNFKEQ. Trimming took 0 bases from V and 2 from J; bases not matched to a gene: 5. CDR3 length equals 17 residues. One entry per CDR3 protein, called by TCRdb with MiXCR from the 5' RACE reads. Found here are about 460,000 distinct CDR3 sequences, 14% of them singletons; the top ten hold around 0.52%. Only healthy Caucasians were included as donors. This clonotype was observed a handful of times. Its matching antigen is unknown. The sample was also linked to a second study, of yellow fever vaccine responses in identical twins.

The gene calls are TRBV4-2 and TRBJ2-1, with TRBD2 matching over 9 bases. The sequence derives from a woman under 30 in good health. Sequenced input: CD4+ T cells sorted from blood. CDR3 sequence reads: CASSQDNLAGAYNEQFF. CDR3 in DNA: TGTGCCAGCAGCCAAGATAACTTAGCGGGAGCCTACAATGAGCAGTTCTTC.